This passage covers 22 T cell receptor beta chains from one sample sequenced in a study of cytomegalovirus exposure and HLA in healthy donors. PCR amplification relied on 60 Vbeta primers (plus 13 Jbeta primers). Data came from immunoSEQ multiplex PCR; TCRdb stores just in-frame clones and leaves some out. The sample includes over 35,000 clones, 50% to 75% of them seen just once. Sequenced input: PBMCs. The source is a human donor in good health.

The chain couples TRBV5-1 to TRBJ1-1, with no clear D. Looked up from germline, CDR1 is SGHRS and CDR2 is YFSETQ. V was trimmed by 1 base and J by 1 base, leaving 11 bases between them. This CDR3 has 15 residues. DNA of the CDR3: TGCGCCAGCAGCTTGCGCGGCGCGGGGAACACTGAAGCTTTCTTT. Translation gives CASSLRGAGNTEAFF.

A few counts support this clone. The rearrangement links TRBV25-1 to TRBJ1-1; D gene unclear. Trimming removed 4 bases at V and 1 base at J, with 10 bases between. CDR3 size: 14 residues. Per the germline V gene, CDR1 is MGHDK and CDR2 is SYGVNS. In nucleotides, the CDR3 is TGTGCCAGCAGTGTTTCAGGATCGAACACTGAAGCTTTCTTT. Translating gives CASSVSGSNTEAFF.

V and J are TRBV6-6 and TRBJ1-1; D might be TRBD1 (6 bases). Germline V CDR1 and CDR2: MNHNY, SVGAGI (reference sequence). Deletions cut 11 bases from V and 1 base from J, with 11 bases between. CDR3 length: 12 residues. CDR3 DNA sequence: TGTGCCCACAGAGGGGGGAACACTGAAGCTTTCTTT. Encoded protein: CAHRGGNTEAFF.

The chain carries TRBV5-4 and TRBJ2-5; 7 bases are shared with TRBD1. The CDR3 is 14 residues long. V gave up 4 bases and J gave up 5 bases; unmatched junction bases: 8. Germline-derived CDR1 and CDR2 are SGHNT and YYREEE (reference sequence). The CDR3 DNA reads as TGTGCCAGCAGCCGAGAACAGGGGTGGGAGACCCAGTACTTC. Translated: CASSREQGWETQYF.

The chain has TRBV7-2 and TRBJ2-1; the match to TRBD2 covers 7 bases. V dropped 2 bases and J dropped 8; count of bases not matched to a gene: 9. The CDR3 has 15 amino acids. The germline V gene encodes CDR1 SGHTA and CDR2 FQGNSA. The CDR3 here is CASSLSPSGWHEQFF. The DNA for the CDR3 is TGTGCCAGCAGCTTATCCCCTAGCGGATGGCATGAGCAGTTCTTC.

The chain has TRBV2 and TRBJ1-5; 7 bases agree with TRBD1. V shed 3 bases and J 3 bases; nucleotides not matched to a gene: 2. The CDR3 sequence is 14 residues long. From germline, CDR1 is SNHLY and CDR2 FYNNEI. CDR3: CASSETGINQPQHF. The CDR3 nucleotides read TGTGCCAGCAGTGAGACAGGGATCAATCAGCCCCAGCATTTT.

The count of this clone is one. The DNA of the CDR3 is TGCGCCAGCGGACCAGGGACAGGTCGAGAGGGCTACACCTTC. It yields the protein CASGPGTGREGYTF. This chain links TRBV5-1 with TRBJ1-2; 8 bases agree with TRBD1. V trimming: 7 bases; J trimming: 8 bases; junction bases outside the gene matches: 13. This CDR3 contains 14 residues. Germline CDR1 reads SGHRS; CDR2 reads YFSETQ. Full variable domain (outside the CDR3, taken from reference TRBV5-1 and TRBJ1-2): KAGVTQTPRYLIKTRGQQVTLSCSPISGHRSVSWYQQTPGQGLQFLFEYFSETQRNKGNFPGRFSGRQFSNSRSEMNVSTLELGDSALYLCASGPGTGREGYTFGSGTRLTVV.

J is TRBJ2-1 and V is TRBV5-6, with TRBD2 matching over 8 bases. V lost 0 bases and J lost 3; bases outside the gene matches: 5. Germline-derived CDR1 and CDR2 are SGHDT and YYEEEE. CDR3 length: 16 amino acids. Here the CDR3 DNA reads TGTGCCAGCAGCTTGGCAAGCGGGGGTTACTACAATGAGCAGTTCTTC. It is translated as CASSLASGGYYNEQFF. The complete variable domain, with remaining parts taken from reference TRBV5-6 and TRBJ2-1, reads DAGVTQSPTHLIKTRGQQVTLRCSPKSGHDTVSWYQQALGQGPQFIFQYYEEEERQRGNFPDRFSGHQFPNYSSELNVNALLLGDSALYLCASSLASGGYYNEQFFGPGTRLTVL.

V is TRBV19 and J is TRBJ1-5; the D gene is possibly TRBD1 (5 bases). Between the trimmed V and J ends, which lost 3 bases and 7 bases, there was a span of 10 bases. The germline CDR1 and CDR2 sequences are LNHDA and SQIVND (reference sequence). The CDR3 runs to 13 residues. CDR3 sequence reads: CASSIGGGQPQHF. The DNA for the CDR3 is TGTGCCAGTAGTATCGGGGGAGGCCAGCCCCAGCATTTT.

The chain carries TRBV28 and TRBJ1-2; 7 bases line up with TRBD1. The CDR3 spans 17 residues. Losses at the gene ends were 3 bases for V and 3 bases for J; bases not matched to a gene: 13. Per the germline V gene, CDR1 is MDHEN and CDR2 is SYDVKM. The CDR3 protein is CASSFPPGGGIDYGYTF. The CDR3 DNA reads as TGTGCCAGCAGTTTTCCTCCCGGAGGGGGCATTGACTATGGCTACACCTTC.

The gene calls are TRBV6-6 and TRBJ1-2; possible D gene TRBD1, 5 bases. This CDR3 region has 15 residues. The V end lost 7 bases, the J end lost 1 base, and 16 bases lay between the germline ends. CDR1 and CDR2 from the germline V gene are MNHNY and SVGAGI (reference sequence). CDR3 in DNA: TGTGCCAGCAACATAAGACAAGGGGATAACTATGGCTACACCTTC. This sequence encodes CASNIRQGDNYGYTF.

The chain carries TRBV5-6 and TRBJ1-3; TRBD1 is a possible D gene (5 bases). V dropped 4 bases and J dropped 4 bases, with 9 bases sitting between them. This CDR3 contains 13 residues. Germline-derived CDR1 and CDR2 are SGHDT and YYEEEE. CDR3 amino acids: CASSAQGGNTIYF. CDR3 nucleotides: TGTGCCAGCAGCGCCCAGGGAGGAAACACCATATATTTT.

The rearrangement uses TRBV5-4 and TRBJ2-1; a weak D match, TRBD2 (7 bases). Germline values: CDR1 SGHNT, CDR2 YYREEE (reference sequence). This CDR3 has 11 residues. The CDR3 is CVGGGNNEQFF. The CDR3 DNA is TGTGTGGGAGGGGGGAACAATGAGCAGTTCTTC.

The V call is TRBV7-7, the J call TRBJ2-3, with TRBD2 identical over 8 bases. V lost 0 bases, J lost 9 bases, and 8 bases stayed unmatched. The CDR3 runs to 15 residues. Germline CDR1 is SSHAT and CDR2 is FNYEAQ (reference sequence). CDR3 nucleotides: TGTGCCAGCAGCTTAGCTAGCGGGATCACCGAGACGCAGTATTTT. It encodes CASSLASGITETQYF.

V usage is TRBV29-1 and J usage is TRBJ2-3; D is undetermined. V was cut by 2 bases and J by 0 bases, with 9 bases left in between. CDR3 length: 14 residues. The V gene's germline CDR1 is SQVTM and CDR2 ANQGSEA. In nucleotides, the CDR3 is TGCAGCGTTGAACAGGTGGCAAGCACAGATACGCAGTATTTT. As protein: CSVEQVASTDTQYF.

The chain is built from TRBV7-9 and TRBJ1-5; TRBD1 matches at 7 bases. Germline V lookup: CDR1 SEHNR, CDR2 FQNEAQ (reference sequence). J lost 6 bases, V lost 5 bases, and 7 bases had no gene match. This CDR3 is 14 amino acids long. Written as DNA, the CDR3 is TGTGCCAGCAGCGGATCGGCAGGGGGTCAGCCCCAGCATTTT. It is translated as CASSGSAGGQPQHF.

The genes are TRBV18 and TRBJ2-5; 9 bases are a match to TRBD1. V gave up 3 bases and J gave up 5 bases; unmatched junction bases: 7. Per germline, CDR1 KGHSH and CDR2 LQKENI. CDR3 size: 15 residues. Written as DNA, the CDR3 is TGTGCCAGCTCACCCGGACAGGGGAGTGTGGAGACCCAGTACTTC. Its translation: CASSPGQGSVETQYF.

A remark on this clone: An end of the junction does not agree with germline; a read error may underlie this. Other DNA sequences of this sample code for an identical CDR3. CDR3 DNA sequence: TGCGCCACCAGCAATCTCGGGGTTTCCTATGGCTACACCTTC. As protein: CATSNLGVSYGYTF. This rearrangement joins TRBV15 to TRBJ1-2; no definite D call. The length of the CDR3 is 14 residues. Per germline, CDR1 LNHNV and CDR2 YYDKDF (reference sequence).

The V and J genes are TRBV7-2 and TRBJ2-2; D might be TRBD1 (5 bases). V lost 2 bases, J lost 4 bases, and 14 bases lay in between. This CDR3 comprises 16 residues. The germline CDR1 and CDR2 sequences are SGHTA and FQGNSA. The CDR3 DNA is TGTGCCAGCAGCTTATTCAGGGCAGGAAGCACCGGGGAGCTGTTTTTT. This translates into CASSLFRAGSTGELFF.

V usage is TRBV29-1 and J usage is TRBJ2-3, with 8 bases matching TRBD2. The V gene end was trimmed by 5 bases and the J gene end by 4 bases; junction bases not matched to a gene: 5. CDR3 size: 13 residues. CDR1 SQVTM and CDR2 ANQGSEA come from the germline V gene. CDR3 DNA sequence: TGCAGCGTTATGACTAGCGCGGCAGATACGCAGTATTTT. Protein sequence: CSVMTSAADTQYF.

This chain joins TRBV28 and TRBJ1-2; 7 positions match TRBD1. CDR3 length: 15 amino acids. CDR1 and CDR2 from the germline V gene are MDHEN and SYDVKM. The J segment lost 6 bases and the V segment lost 2 bases, leaving 9 bases of the junction unmatched. The CDR3 nucleotides are TGTGCCAGCAGTTTACTCCCTGAACAGGGGAATGGCTACACCTTC. Protein sequence: CASSLLPEQGNGYTF.

The chain uses TRBV7-2 and TRBJ2-1; maybe TRBD2 (5 bases). The CDR3 length is 15 residues. Trimming removed 5 bases from V and 0 bases from J, with 11 bases in between. CDR1 and CDR2 (germline): SGHTA, FQGNSA. The CDR3 coding sequence is TGTGCCAGCAGCCACACCGGAGGCTCCTACAATGAGCAGTTCTTC. It is translated as CASSHTGGSYNEQFF. Looking up the rest from reference TRBV7-2 and TRBJ2-1 gives the full variable domain: GAGVSQSPSNKVTEKGKDVELRCDPISGHTALYWYRQSLGQGLEFLIYFQGNSAPDKSGLPSDRFSAERTGGSVSTLTIQRTQQEDSAVYLCASSHTGGSYNEQFFGPGTRLTVL.